This T cell receptor (beta chain) is from a study of identifying expanded T cells in peripheral blood. Sequencing was performed with immunoSEQ multiplex PCR; in TCRdb, only in-frame clones are kept and a portion is missing. The sample consists of about 90,000 clones, about 90% of them appearing once. Germline CDR1 SGHTA, CDR2 FQGNSA. CDR3 length equals 13 residues. The germline V and J ends were trimmed by 4 bases and 4 bases, with 11 bases remaining between them. The sample taken for sequencing was blood. The chain couples TRBV7-2 to TRBJ2-7; TRBD1 or TRBD2 may be the D gene (5 bases each). The source is a person aged 18-70 years in good health. The CDR3 spells CASSSGWGYEQYF. CDR3 nucleotides: TGTGCCAGCAGCTCCGGTTGGGGGTACGAGCAGTACTTC.